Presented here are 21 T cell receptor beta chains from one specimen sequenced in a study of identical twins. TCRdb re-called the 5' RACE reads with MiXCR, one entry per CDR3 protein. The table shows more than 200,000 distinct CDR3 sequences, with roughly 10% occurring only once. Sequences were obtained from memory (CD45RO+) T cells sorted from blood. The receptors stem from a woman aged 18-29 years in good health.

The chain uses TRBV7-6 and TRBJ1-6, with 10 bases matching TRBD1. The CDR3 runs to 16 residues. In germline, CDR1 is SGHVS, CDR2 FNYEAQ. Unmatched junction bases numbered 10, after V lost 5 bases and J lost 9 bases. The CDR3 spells CASSPSGTGVGSPLHF. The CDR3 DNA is TGTGCCAGCAGCCCAAGCGGGACAGGGGTGGGTTCACCCCTCCACTTT.

The CDR3 here is CASSSPTGQIYNEQFF. CDR3 nucleotide sequence: TGTGCCAGCAGCTCCCCTACGGGACAGATTTACAATGAGCAGTTCTTC. This sequence joins TRBV7-2 and TRBJ2-1; 7 nucleotides align to TRBD1. Germline values: CDR1 SGHTA, CDR2 FQGNSA. This CDR3 spans 16 amino acids. Germline trimming cut 4 bases from V and 4 bases from J; bases unmatched to any gene: 10.

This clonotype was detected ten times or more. The CDR3 coding sequence is TGCAGTGCTACGAGCGGGAGGTCAGAGACCCAGTACTTC. Protein: CSATSGRSETQYF. The J gene is TRBJ2-5, the V gene TRBV20-1; TRBD2 aligns across 9 bases. With V trimmed by 4 bases and J by 4 bases, 4 bases remained unmatched. Germline CDR1 is DFQATT and CDR2 is SNEGSKA (reference sequence). CDR3 length: 13 residues.

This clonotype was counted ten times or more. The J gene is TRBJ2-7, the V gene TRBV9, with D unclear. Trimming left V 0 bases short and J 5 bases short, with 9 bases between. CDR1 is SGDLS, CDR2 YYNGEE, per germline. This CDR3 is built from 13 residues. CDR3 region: CASSVGDVHEQYF. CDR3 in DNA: TGTGCCAGCAGCGTAGGAGACGTCCACGAGCAGTACTTC.

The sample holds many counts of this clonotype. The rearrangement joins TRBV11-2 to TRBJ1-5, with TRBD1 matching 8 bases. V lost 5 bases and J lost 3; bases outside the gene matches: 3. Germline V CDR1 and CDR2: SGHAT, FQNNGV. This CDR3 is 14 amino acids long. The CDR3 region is CASSRTGPNQPQHF. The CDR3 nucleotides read TGTGCCAGCAGCCGGACAGGGCCCAATCAGCCCCAGCATTTT.

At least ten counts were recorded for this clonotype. The CDR3 region has the DNA TGCGCCAGCAGCCACACTCAGGGGAACACTGAAGCTTTCTTT. It encodes CASSHTQGNTEAFF. The chain links TRBV5-1 to TRBJ1-1; possibly TRBD1 for D (5 bases). There are 14 residues in the CDR3. V was pared by 4 bases and J by 1 base, with 11 bases between. Germline V lookup: CDR1 SGHRS, CDR2 YFSETQ.

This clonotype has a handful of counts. The CDR3 sequence is CASRDTGNTGELFF. As DNA, the CDR3 is TGTGCCAGCAGAGACACGGGTAACACCGGGGAGCTGTTTTTT. The V gene is TRBV6-5, the J gene TRBJ2-2, with no clear D. Germline V gene sequence: CDR1 MNHEY, CDR2 SVGAGI. CDR3 length equals 14 residues. V was pared by 6 bases and J by 2 bases, with 10 bases between.

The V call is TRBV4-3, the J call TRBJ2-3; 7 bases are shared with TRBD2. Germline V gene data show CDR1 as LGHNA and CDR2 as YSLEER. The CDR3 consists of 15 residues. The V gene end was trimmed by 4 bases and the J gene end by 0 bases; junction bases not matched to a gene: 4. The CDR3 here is CASSRLAESTDTQYF. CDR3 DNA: TGCGCCAGCAGCCGGCTAGCGGAGAGCACAGATACGCAGTATTTT.

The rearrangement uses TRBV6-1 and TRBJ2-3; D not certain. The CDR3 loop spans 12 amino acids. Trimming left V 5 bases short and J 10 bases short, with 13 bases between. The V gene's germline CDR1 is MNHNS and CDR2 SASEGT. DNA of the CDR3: TGTGCCAGCAGTACGACCACAAAGGCGCAGTATTTT. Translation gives CASSTTTKAQYF.

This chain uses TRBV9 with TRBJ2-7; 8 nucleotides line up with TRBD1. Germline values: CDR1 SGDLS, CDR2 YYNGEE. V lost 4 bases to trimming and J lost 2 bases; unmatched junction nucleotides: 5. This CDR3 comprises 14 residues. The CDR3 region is CASSPRTGPYEQYF. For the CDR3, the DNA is TGTGCCAGCAGCCCCCGGACAGGGCCCTACGAGCAGTACTTC.

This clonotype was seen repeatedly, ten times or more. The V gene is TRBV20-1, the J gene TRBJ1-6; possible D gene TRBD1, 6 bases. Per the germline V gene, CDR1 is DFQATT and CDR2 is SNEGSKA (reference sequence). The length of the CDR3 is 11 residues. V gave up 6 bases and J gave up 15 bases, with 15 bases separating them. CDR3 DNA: TGCAGTGCCACTCTCAGGGGCTTCCTCCACTTT. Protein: CSATLRGFLHF.

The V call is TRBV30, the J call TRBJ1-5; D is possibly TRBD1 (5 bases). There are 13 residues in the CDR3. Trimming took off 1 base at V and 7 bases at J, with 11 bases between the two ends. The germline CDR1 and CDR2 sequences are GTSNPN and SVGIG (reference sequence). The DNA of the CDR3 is TGTGCCTGGAGTGAACCAGGGAGCCAGCCCCAGCATTTT. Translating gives CAWSEPGSQPQHF.

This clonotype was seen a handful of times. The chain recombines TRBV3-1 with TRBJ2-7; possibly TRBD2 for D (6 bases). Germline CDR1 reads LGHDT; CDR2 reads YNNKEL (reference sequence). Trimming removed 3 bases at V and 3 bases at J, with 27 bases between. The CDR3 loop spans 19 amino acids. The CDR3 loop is CASSQGSRRGRRQVYEQYF. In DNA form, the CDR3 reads TGTGCCAGCAGCCAGGGATCTCGTCGTGGGAGGCGGCAAGTCTACGAGCAGTACTTC.

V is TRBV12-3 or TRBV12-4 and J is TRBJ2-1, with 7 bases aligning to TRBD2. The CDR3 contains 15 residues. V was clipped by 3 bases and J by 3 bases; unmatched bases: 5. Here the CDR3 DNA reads TGTGCCAGCAGTTTCAAGGGAGGGCACTACAATGAGCAGTTCTTC. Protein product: CASSFKGGHYNEQFF.

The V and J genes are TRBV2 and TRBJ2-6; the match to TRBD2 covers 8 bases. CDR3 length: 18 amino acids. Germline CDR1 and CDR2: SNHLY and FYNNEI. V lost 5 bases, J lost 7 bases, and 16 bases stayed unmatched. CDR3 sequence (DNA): TGTGCCAGCAGTCGTTCAGGGTCCGGGGGGGGGAAAGCCAACGTCCTGACTTTC. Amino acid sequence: CASSRSGSGGGKANVLTF.

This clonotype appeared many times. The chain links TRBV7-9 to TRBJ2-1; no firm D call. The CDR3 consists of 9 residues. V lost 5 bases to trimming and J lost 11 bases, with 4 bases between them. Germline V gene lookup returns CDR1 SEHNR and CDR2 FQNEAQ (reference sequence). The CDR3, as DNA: TGTGCCAGCAGCGATAAGCAGTTCTTC. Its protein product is CASSDKQFF.

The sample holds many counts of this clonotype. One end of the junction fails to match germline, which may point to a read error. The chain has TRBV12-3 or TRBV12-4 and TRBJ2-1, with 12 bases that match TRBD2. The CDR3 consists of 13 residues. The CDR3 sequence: CASSPATSGRPIF. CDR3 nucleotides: TGTGCCAGCAGTCCCGCGACTAGCGGGAGACCAATCTTC.

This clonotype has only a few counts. In DNA, the CDR3 is TGTGCCAGCAGCGTAGAAGGAGGTAATCGAGAGACCCAGTACTTC. This gives the protein CASSVEGGNRETQYF. The chain is built from TRBV9 and TRBJ2-5; perhaps TRBD2 as D (5 bases). Trimming took 0 bases from V and 4 from J, leaving 13 bases between them. Germline CDR1 SGDLS, CDR2 YYNGEE. CDR3 length equals 15 residues.

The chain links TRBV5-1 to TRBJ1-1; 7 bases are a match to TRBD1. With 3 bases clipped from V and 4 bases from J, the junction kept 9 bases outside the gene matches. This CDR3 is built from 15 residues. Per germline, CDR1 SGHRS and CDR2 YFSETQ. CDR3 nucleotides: TGCGCCAGCAGCTCGTTGACAGGGTTTAGCACTGAAGCTTTCTTT. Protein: CASSSLTGFSTEAFF.

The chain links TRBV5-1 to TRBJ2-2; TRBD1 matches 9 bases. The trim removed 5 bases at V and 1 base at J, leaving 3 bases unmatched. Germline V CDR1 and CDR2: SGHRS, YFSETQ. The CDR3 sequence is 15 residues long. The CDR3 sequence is CASSMDRGNTGELFF. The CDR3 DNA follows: TGCGCCAGCAGTATGGACAGGGGGAACACCGGGGAGCTGTTTTTT. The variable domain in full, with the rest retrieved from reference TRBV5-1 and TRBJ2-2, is KAGVTQTPRYLIKTRGQQVTLSCSPISGHRSVSWYQQTPGQGLQFLFEYFSETQRNKGNFPGRFSGRQFSNSRSEMNVSTLELGDSALYLCASSMDRGNTGELFFGEGSRLTVL.

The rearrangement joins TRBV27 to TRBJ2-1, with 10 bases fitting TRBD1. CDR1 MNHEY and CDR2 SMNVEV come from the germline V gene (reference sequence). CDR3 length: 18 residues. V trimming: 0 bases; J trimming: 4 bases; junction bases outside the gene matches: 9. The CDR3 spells CASSLSFPGQGLYNEQFF. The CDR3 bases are TGTGCCAGCAGTTTATCGTTTCCGGGACAGGGGCTTTACAATGAGCAGTTCTTC.